This T cell receptor beta chain derives from a study of blood T cell repertoires in COVID-19. The CDR3 length is 12 residues. Germline V gives CDR1 KGHSY, CDR2 FQNENV. V lost 4 bases to trimming and J lost 2 bases, with 6 bases between them. Clones were read by immunoSEQ multiplex PCR, and TCRdb kept only the in-frame ones, dropping some. Of about 59,000 clones listed, approximately 85% are singletons. Sequencing used peripheral blood. This chain joins TRBV16 and TRBJ2-7; D is ambiguous. The clonotype comes from a human donor in a cohort sampled during active COVID-19. CDR3 in DNA: TGTGCCAGCAGCCCCGCAGCCTACGAGCAGTACTTC. It is translated as CASSPAAYEQYF.